The 5 T cell receptor beta chains in this list originate from one sample, sequenced in a study of radiotherapy plus CTLA-4 blockade in lung cancer. Assay: immunoSEQ multiplex PCR; the TCRdb copy retains only in-frame clones and omits some. Of about 80,000 clones listed, around nine tenths are singletons. Here the sequenced sample was peripheral blood, taken from a patient treated with radiotherapy plus ipilimumab. Receptor source: a human donor with non-small cell lung cancer who had stable disease on radiotherapy plus ipilimumab.

This chain links TRBV2 with TRBJ1-6; a weak D match, TRBD1 (5 bases). The germline gives CDR1 SNHLY, CDR2 FYNNEI. The ends were cut back, 7 bases at V and 9 bases at J, with 13 bases in the middle. This CDR3 spans 13 amino acids. CDR3 DNA sequence: TGTGCCAGCACCTCGGGGGGGGGTTCACCCCTCCACTTT. As protein: CASTSGGGSPLHF.

The chain is built from TRBV7-9 and TRBJ2-7; TRBD2 aligns across 10 bases. CDR1 is SEHNR, CDR2 FQNEAQ, per germline (reference sequence). The CDR3 runs 16 residues. The V and J ends lost 5 bases and 1 base, in that order; junction bases with no gene match: 8. The CDR3 nucleotides read TGTGCCAGCAGCCCCCAGCGAGCGGGGGGGTCCTACGAGCAGTACTTC. Residues: CASSPQRAGGSYEQYF.

This clone was found once. This chain joins TRBV6-5 and TRBJ1-6, with D perhaps matching TRBD1 (6 bases). The CDR3 spans 15 residues. Germline V gene sequence: CDR1 MNHEY, CDR2 SVGAGI. V was pared by 0 bases and J by 8 bases, with 11 bases between. CDR3 DNA: TGTGCCAGCAGTTACTCGAGGCACAGGGATTCACCCCTCCACTTT. The encoded protein is CASSYSRHRDSPLHF.

For the CDR3, the DNA is TGTGCCAGCAGCTTAACTAGCGGGAGCTACGAGCAGTACTTC. Residues: CASSLTSGSYEQYF. The gene calls are TRBV11-3 and TRBJ2-7, with 11 bases identical to TRBD2. V dropped 2 bases and J dropped 3; count of bases not matched to a gene: 0. The CDR3 totals 14 residues. Germline values: CDR1 SGHNT, CDR2 YENEEA.

This chain links TRBV27 with TRBJ2-3; D possibly corresponds to TRBD2 (5 bases). Germline V gene lookup returns CDR1 MNHEY and CDR2 SMNVEV (reference sequence). The CDR3 runs 15 residues. Trimming took 0 bases from V and 1 from J, leaving 8 bases between them. CDR3 in amino acids: CASSLSFGGTDTQYF. The CDR3 nucleotides are TGTGCCAGCAGTTTATCCTTCGGGGGCACAGATACGCAGTATTTT.